Listed here are 31 T cell receptor beta chains from one sample, sequenced in a study of control samples from healthy donors and cancer patients. Clones were sequenced by immunoSEQ multiplex PCR, and TCRdb holds only the in-frame ones, with some missing. The table includes 99,000 or so clones, roughly 85% detected once. Sequenced: blood. All receptors come from a woman between 50 and 59 years old in good health.

V is TRBV6-5 and J is TRBJ2-7, with TRBD1 as a possible D gene (6 bases). This CDR3 is 13 amino acids long. V was shortened by 6 bases and J by 5 bases, with 14 bases between the two germline ends. Germline CDR1 MNHEY, CDR2 SVGAGI. The CDR3 reads CASSVTGTHEQYF. In DNA form, the CDR3 reads TGTGCCAGCAGCGTCACAGGGACCCACGAGCAGTACTTC.

The chain has TRBV5-1 and TRBJ1-3; tentative D call: TRBD1 (5 bases). The CDR3 is 15 amino acids. Germline CDR1 and CDR2: SGHRS and YFSETQ. V lost 0 bases and J lost 1, with 8 bases in between. This CDR3 reads CASSLGQTSGNTIYF. The CDR3, as DNA: TGCGCCAGCAGCTTGGGACAGACTTCTGGAAACACCATATATTTT.

As to this clone: The junction differs from germline at one of its ends, possibly a read error. The chain uses TRBV7-7 and TRBJ1-3; no clear D. Germline lookup yields CDR1 SSHAT and CDR2 FNYEAQ (reference sequence). This CDR3 comprises 13 residues. CDR3 protein: CASSLDAWNTIYF. The CDR3 coding sequence is TGTGCTAGCAGCTTAGACGCCTGGAACACCATATATTTT.

The chain has TRBV5-1 and TRBJ1-5; possible D gene TRBD1, 5 bases. CDR3 length: 15 amino acids. Trimming pared 0 bases from V and 8 bases from J, leaving 15 bases between. The germline gives CDR1 SGHRS, CDR2 YFSETQ. CDR3 residues: CASSLAGQGREPQHF. In DNA, the CDR3 is TGCGCCAGCAGCTTGGCCGGGCAGGGAAGGGAGCCCCAGCATTTT. The full variable domain, rest sourced from reference TRBV5-1 and TRBJ1-5, is KAGVTQTPRYLIKTRGQQVTLSCSPISGHRSVSWYQQTPGQGLQFLFEYFSETQRNKGNFPGRFSGRQFSNSRSEMNVSTLELGDSALYLCASSLAGQGREPQHFGDGTRLSIL.

This clone was counted between two and nine times. The chain combines TRBV6-2 or TRBV6-3 with TRBJ2-7, with no clear D. From germline, CDR1 is MNHEY and CDR2 SVGEGT. The CDR3 extends over 14 amino acids. The germline V and J ends were trimmed by 5 bases and 0 bases, with 11 bases remaining between them. The CDR3 loop is CASSRGESSYEQYF. CDR3 bases: TGTGCCAGCAGTCGAGGAGAGAGCTCCTACGAGCAGTACTTC.

This rearrangement joins TRBV6-2 or TRBV6-3 to TRBJ1-1; TRBD1 agrees at 7 bases. The CDR3 extends over 14 amino acids. Trimming removed 0 bases from V and 4 bases from J; junction bases left unmatched: 2. Germline-derived CDR1 and CDR2 are MNHEY and SVGEGT. The CDR3 protein is CASSYSGGRTEAFF. CDR3 bases: TGTGCCAGCAGTTACTCAGGGGGCCGCACTGAAGCTTTCTTT.

This chain connects TRBV29-1 to TRBJ1-2; D unresolved. Germline V CDR1 and CDR2: SQVTM, ANQGSEA. The CDR3 spans 11 residues. Between the trimmed V and J ends, which lost 7 bases and 4 bases, there was a span of 10 bases. The CDR3, as DNA: TGCAGCGGCGACATGGGCTATGGCTACACCTTC. It is translated as CSGDMGYGYTF.

This clone was seen once. The chain links TRBV7-9 to TRBJ2-7; D unresolved. Trimming left V 5 bases short and J 3 bases short, with 14 bases between. The CDR3 is 14 amino acids. The germline V gene has CDR1 SEHNR and CDR2 FQNEAQ (reference sequence). The CDR3 DNA follows: TGTGCCAGCAGCAATGCCGGCACTGTCTACGAGCAGTACTTC. Encoded protein: CASSNAGTVYEQYF.

The gene calls are TRBV14 and TRBJ2-3, with TRBD2 matching 10 bases. The CDR3 loop spans 16 amino acids. V shed 0 bases and J 6 bases; nucleotides not matched to a gene: 6. The germline V gene encodes CDR1 SGHDN and CDR2 FVKESK. The CDR3 loop is CASSQELAGHTDTQYF. The CDR3 coding sequence is TGTGCCAGCAGCCAAGAACTAGCGGGACATACGGATACGCAGTATTTT. Variable domain in full (rest from reference TRBV14 and TRBJ2-3): EAGVTQFPSHSVIEKGQTVTLRCDPISGHDNLYWYRRVMGKEIKFLLHFVKESKQDESGMPNNRFLAERTGGTYSTLKVQPAELEDSGVYFCASSQELAGHTDTQYFGPGTRLTVL.

This clone came up once. One junction end does not reproduce the germline sequence, and a read error may be involved. CDR3 in amino acids: CAGSLDFGTGLQTDTQYF. CDR3 bases: TGTGCCGGCAGCTTAGATTTCGGGACAGGGCTTCAAACAGATACGCAGTATTTT. The chain recombines TRBV7-3 with TRBJ2-3; 9 bases agree with TRBD1. Germline CDR1 is SGHTA and CDR2 is FQGTGA. This CDR3 contains 18 residues.

The genes are TRBV6-1 and TRBJ1-2, with D possibly matching TRBD1 (5 bases). CDR1 and CDR2 from the germline V gene are MNHNS and SASEGT. Trimming shortened V by 2 bases and J by 3 bases, and 7 bases separated the two germline ends. The CDR3 is made up of 13 amino acids. The CDR3 region has the DNA TGTGCCAGCAGTGAAACCAGGGACTATGGCTACACCTTC. Protein: CASSETRDYGYTF.

This chain connects TRBV19 to TRBJ2-7, with 8 bases identical to TRBD2. Germline CDR1 is LNHDA and CDR2 is SQIVND (reference sequence). The CDR3 is 16 amino acids. V shed 6 bases, J shed 0 bases, and the junction held 10 bases outside the gene matches. CDR3 sequence: CASRDTGGGHSYEQYF. The CDR3 DNA reads TGTGCCAGTAGAGATACCGGCGGGGGGCACTCCTACGAGCAGTACTTC.

The chain combines TRBV5-6 with TRBJ2-3, with D unresolved. The CDR3 consists of 14 residues. V lost 4 bases and J 5 bases, leaving 14 bases between the germline ends. Germline V lookup: CDR1 SGHDT, CDR2 YYEEEE. CDR3 coding DNA: TGTGCCAGCAGCCAAGGTCGGTTCATAGATACGCAGTATTTT. Translating gives CASSQGRFIDTQYF.

The J gene is TRBJ2-7, the V gene TRBV7-9, with 8 bases aligning to TRBD2. Trimming cost V 7 bases and J 4 bases; bases outside gene matches: 15. The CDR3 loop spans 16 amino acids. Germline-derived CDR1 and CDR2 are SEHNR and FQNEAQ (reference sequence). This CDR3 reads CASIPSDGRGGYEQYF. The CDR3 nucleotides are TGTGCCAGCATCCCATCGGACGGCCGCGGGGGGTACGAGCAGTACTTC.

V is TRBV7-9 and J is TRBJ2-1, with 13 bases matching TRBD2. The CDR3 is 15 amino acids. The V gene end was trimmed by 3 bases and the J gene end by 4 bases; junction bases not matched to a gene: 0. The germline CDR1 and CDR2 sequences are SEHNR and FQNEAQ (reference sequence). CDR3 nucleotide sequence: TGTGCCAGCAGCTTGGGACTAGCGGGGTACAATGAGCAGTTCTTC. It specifies CASSLGLAGYNEQFF.

The count of this clone is one. The CDR3 region is CASSRRGLGGYTF. CDR3 coding DNA: TGTGCCAGCAGTCGGCGGGGGTTAGGAGGCTACACCTTC. This chain uses TRBV27 with TRBJ1-2; tentatively, D is TRBD1 (5 bases). Per the germline V gene, CDR1 is MNHEY and CDR2 is SMNVEV (reference sequence). The CDR3 runs to 13 residues. The V end was cut by 5 bases, the J end by 8 bases, with 15 bases between.

The rearrangement uses TRBV14 and TRBJ2-3, with D possibly being TRBD2 (6 bases). The germline V and J ends were trimmed by 8 bases and 8 bases, with 17 bases remaining between them. CDR3 size: 13 residues. Germline CDR1 reads SGHDN; CDR2 reads FVKESK. The CDR3 reads CASAKAGLATQYF. The DNA for the CDR3 is TGTGCCAGCGCTAAAGCGGGCTTGGCTACGCAGTATTTT.

The chain recombines TRBV6-4 with TRBJ2-3; 11 bases agree with TRBD2. Germline values: CDR1 MRHNA, CDR2 SNTAGT. With 0 bases clipped from V and 6 bases from J, the junction kept 5 bases outside the gene matches. This CDR3 is 16 amino acids long. CDR3 in amino acids: CASSDSSGGGPDTQYF. The CDR3 region has the DNA TGTGCCAGCAGTGACTCTAGCGGGGGGGGACCGGATACGCAGTATTTT.

The chain uses TRBV6-5 and TRBJ1-5; 9 bases are shared with TRBD1. The trim removed 5 bases at V and 5 bases at J, leaving 1 base unmatched. CDR3 length equals 13 residues. The germline gives CDR1 MNHEY, CDR2 SVGAGI. CDR3 nucleotide sequence: TGTGCCAGCAGTCGGACAGGGGATCAGCCCCAGCATTTT. Encoded protein: CASSRTGDQPQHF.

The rearrangement joins TRBV11-3 to TRBJ2-4; TRBD2 agrees at 13 bases. This CDR3 spans 18 amino acids. V lost 2 bases to trimming and J lost 8 bases; unmatched junction nucleotides: 12. Germline assignment: CDR1 SGHNT and CDR2 YENEEA. The CDR3 nucleotides read TGTGCCAGCAGCTTACCACCGGGACTAGCGGGAAATGGGGACATTCAGTACTTC. It encodes CASSLPPGLAGNGDIQYF.

This clone was counted a few times. V and J are TRBV9 and TRBJ2-1; tentative D call: TRBD2 (5 bases). V shed 1 base and J shed 7 bases, with 12 bases lying between them. Germline V CDR1 and CDR2: SGDLS, YYNGEE. There are 14 residues in the CDR3. The CDR3 DNA reads TGTGCCAGCAGCGTACGGTGGGAGTCGAATGAGCAGTTCTTC. The encoded protein is CASSVRWESNEQFF.

The chain joins TRBV18 to TRBJ1-6; 9 bases line up with TRBD1. CDR3 length: 16 residues. Germline V gives CDR1 KGHSH, CDR2 LQKENI. V shed 1 base, J shed 7 bases, and the junction held 5 bases outside the gene matches. The CDR3 DNA sequence: TGTGCCAGCTCACCACGGGACAGGGTTGAAAATTCACCCCTCCACTTT. This translates into CASSPRDRVENSPLHF. Using reference TRBV18 and TRBJ1-6 for the parts outside the CDR3, the full variable domain is NAGVMQNPRHLVRRRGQEARLRCSPMKGHSHVYWYRQLPEEGLKFMVYLQKENIIDESGMPKERFSAEFPKEGPSILRIQQVVRGDSAAYFCASSPRDRVENSPLHFGNGTRLTVT.

As for this clone: This likely reflects a read error, since a far larger clone is one base away. The gene calls are TRBV25-1 and TRBJ2-6; no reliable D call. The CDR3 is 14 residues long. Germline V gene data show CDR1 as MGHDK and CDR2 as SYGVNS. The V and J ends lost 4 bases and 0 bases respectively, with 4 bases between them. This CDR3 is CASSVGSGANVLTF. The DNA for the CDR3 is TGTGCCAGCAGTGTGGGCTCTGGGGCCAACGTCCTGACTTTC. Drawing the rest from reference TRBV25-1 and TRBJ2-6, the complete variable domain is EADIYQTPRYLVIGTGKKITLECSQTMGHDKMYWYQQDPGMELHLIHYSYGVNSTEKGDLSSESTVSRIRTEHFPLTLESARPSHTSQYLCASSVGSGANVLTFGAGSRLTVL.

This chain uses TRBV4-2 with TRBJ2-2, with TRBD2 matching 7 bases. This CDR3 is 17 amino acids long. The ends lost 0 bases at V and 2 bases at J; junction bases unmatched: 6. CDR1 is LGHNA and CDR2 is YNFKEQ in the germline V gene. The DNA for the CDR3 is TGTGCCAGCAGCCAAGATTTGGCTAGCGGCAACACCGGGGAGCTGTTTTTT. It translates to CASSQDLASGNTGELFF.

The chain couples TRBV6-2 or TRBV6-3 to TRBJ2-2; D unresolved. Germline CDR1 is MNHEY and CDR2 is SVGEGT. CDR3 size: 15 residues. Trimming took off 2 bases at V and 0 bases at J, with 7 bases between the two ends. DNA of the CDR3: TGTGCCAGCAGTTACCCTCTCACGAACACCGGGGAGCTGTTTTTT. Translation: CASSYPLTNTGELFF.

The rearrangement uses TRBV30 and TRBJ2-3; tentative D call: TRBD2 (6 bases). V lost 3 bases and J lost 2, with 12 bases in between. Looked up from germline, CDR1 is GTSNPN and CDR2 is SVGIG (reference sequence). The CDR3 is 14 residues long. CDR3 sequence (DNA): TGTGCCTGGAGAGGGCGGGGCGACACAGATACGCAGTATTTT. Translated, it gives CAWRGRGDTDTQYF.

V and J are TRBV18 and TRBJ1-3; tentative D call: TRBD1 (5 bases). V shed 1 base and J shed 2 bases, with 12 bases lying between them. The germline V gene encodes CDR1 KGHSH and CDR2 LQKENI. The CDR3 totals 16 residues. The DNA for the CDR3 is TGTGCCAGCTCACCACGCGAGGACATTGCTGGAAACACCATATATTTT. As protein: CASSPREDIAGNTIYF. Complete variable domain (other parts from reference TRBV18 and TRBJ1-3): NAGVMQNPRHLVRRRGQEARLRCSPMKGHSHVYWYRQLPEEGLKFMVYLQKENIIDESGMPKERFSAEFPKEGPSILRIQQVVRGDSAAYFCASSPREDIAGNTIYFGEGSWLTVV.

The chain uses TRBV5-6 and TRBJ2-3; 14 nucleotides agree with TRBD2. The CDR3 runs 17 residues. Per the germline V gene, CDR1 is SGHDT and CDR2 is YYEEEE. V was pared by 3 bases and J by 5 bases, with 8 bases of the junction left unmatched. The CDR3 sequence: CASSSWGLAGEGDTQYF. The CDR3, as DNA: TGTGCCAGCAGCTCATGGGGACTAGCGGGAGAGGGAGATACGCAGTATTTT. Supplemented by reference TRBV5-6 and TRBJ2-3, the full variable domain reads DAGVTQSPTHLIKTRGQQVTLRCSPKSGHDTVSWYQQALGQGPQFIFQYYEEEERQRGNFPDRFSGHQFPNYSSELNVNALLLGDSALYLCASSSWGLAGEGDTQYFGPGTRLTVL.

The chain carries TRBV7-9 and TRBJ1-4; 9 bases agree with TRBD1. The CDR3 has 15 amino acids. V lost 1 base and J lost 7; bases outside the gene matches: 4. CDR1 and CDR2 (germline): SEHNR, FQNEAQ (reference sequence). This CDR3 reads CASSLGGTGPEKLFF. The CDR3 DNA reads as TGTGCCAGCAGCTTAGGGGGGACAGGGCCTGAAAAACTGTTTTTT.

V gene TRBV7-9 combines with J gene TRBJ1-2; 10 nucleotides match TRBD1. The junction had 5 bases not matched to a gene; V was cut back by 5 bases and J by 2 bases. CDR3 length equals 15 residues. Germline V gives CDR1 SEHNR, CDR2 FQNEAQ (reference sequence). CDR3 DNA sequence: TGTGCCAGCAGCGGGGGACAGGGGTTAAACTATGGCTACACCTTC. The encoded protein is CASSGGQGLNYGYTF.

Only one count was recorded for this clone. The genes are TRBV19 and TRBJ2-1; D is unresolved. The V gene's germline CDR1 is LNHDA and CDR2 SQIVND (reference sequence). The CDR3 contains 14 residues. V lost 9 bases, J lost 3 bases, and 15 bases lay in between. CDR3 DNA sequence: TGTGCCAGCAAGGTGGCTCTCGGCTACAATGAGCAGTTCTTC. Translating gives CASKVALGYNEQFF.